A single sample gave rise to the 20 T cell receptor beta chains below, sequenced in a study of T-cell reconstitution after alpha-beta-depleted transplantation in children. Preparation of the TCRbeta library involved a method that used unique molecular identifiers. TCRdb re-called the PCR reads with MiXCR, one entry per CDR3 protein. This table holds about 270,000 distinct CDR3 sequences, nearly 10% found once. The specimen comprised PBMCs from the stem cell graft donor, sampled from the stem cell graft. These receptors all stem from a human donor who donated a stem cell graft to a child with SCID.

This clonotype was recorded a few times. The rearrangement links TRBV29-1 to TRBJ1-1; D is possibly TRBD1 (5 bases). The CDR3 sequence is 11 residues long. Trimming left V 4 bases short and J 10 bases short, with 13 bases between. Germline V gene lookup returns CDR1 SQVTM and CDR2 ANQGSEA. The CDR3 sequence is CSVADSARAFF. The CDR3 nucleotides are TGCAGCGTTGCAGACAGCGCCAGAGCTTTCTTT.

The genes are TRBV3-1 and TRBJ2-5; the match to TRBD2 covers 10 bases. V lost 4 bases and J lost 3; bases outside the gene matches: 2. The CDR3 extends over 14 amino acids. Germline V lookup: CDR1 LGHDT, CDR2 YNNKEL (reference sequence). In DNA form, the CDR3 reads TGTGCCAGCAGCCTACTAGCGGGGAAAGAGACCCAGTACTTC. It encodes CASSLLAGKETQYF.

At least ten counts were recorded for this clonotype. This sequence joins TRBV6-2 or TRBV6-3 and TRBJ2-7, with a possible D match to TRBD2 (6 bases). There are 11 residues in the CDR3. Trimming cost V 9 bases and J 4 bases, with 10 bases left between them. Germline CDR1 MNHEY, CDR2 SVGEGT. The CDR3 protein is CASRDWYEQYF. In DNA form, the CDR3 reads TGTGCCAGTCGGGACTGGTACGAGCAGTACTTC.

This chain uses TRBV4-2 with TRBJ2-2; D is unresolved. The CDR3 spans 13 residues. Trimming took off 4 bases at V and 4 bases at J, with 7 bases between the two ends. The germline V gene has CDR1 LGHNA and CDR2 YNFKEQ. The CDR3 coding sequence is TGTGCCAGCAGCCCCGCCGGCACCGGGGAGCTGTTTTTT. It is translated as CASSPAGTGELFF.

This clonotype was counted a few times. This chain joins TRBV12-3 or TRBV12-4 and TRBJ1-5; D remains ambiguous. Deletions cut 2 bases from V and 1 base from J, with 6 bases between. The CDR3 is 14 amino acids. CDR3 in DNA: TGTGCCAGCAGTTTAAGTGGGAGCAATCAGCCCCAGCATTTT. It yields the protein CASSLSGSNQPQHF.

This clonotype has only a few counts. The chain combines TRBV12-3 or TRBV12-4 with TRBJ2-1; D not certain. The CDR3 is 11 amino acids. V dropped 8 bases and J dropped 6 bases, with 8 bases sitting between them. The CDR3 is CASSSRNEQFF. DNA for the CDR3: TGTGCCAGCTCCTCTCGCAATGAGCAGTTCTTC.

The V call is TRBV20-1, the J call TRBJ1-1; D gene uncertain. Germline loops: CDR1 DFQATT, CDR2 SNEGSKA (reference sequence). The CDR3 has 14 amino acids. Trimming pared 1 base from V and 0 bases from J, leaving 9 bases between. The CDR3 loop reads CSARASAMNTEAFF. DNA of the CDR3: TGCAGTGCTAGAGCTTCGGCAATGAACACTGAAGCTTTCTTT.

The sample holds a few counts of this clonotype. This rearrangement joins TRBV29-1 to TRBJ2-3; 7 bases are shared with TRBD1. In germline, CDR1 is SQVTM, CDR2 ANQGSEA. Unmatched junction bases numbered 18, after V lost 4 bases and J lost 2 bases. The CDR3 is 18 amino acids. CDR3 bases: TGCAGCGTTGGAGTGACAGGGAGTATTTACCAGATCACAGATACGCAGTATTTT. Translation gives CSVGVTGSIYQITDTQYF.

The chain uses TRBV15 and TRBJ1-4; no clear D. The CDR3 loop spans 15 amino acids. Germline lookup yields CDR1 LNHNV and CDR2 YYDKDF (reference sequence). V shed 0 bases and J shed 4 bases, with 9 bases lying between them. CDR3 sequence reads: CATSRDRGSNEKLFF. The DNA for the CDR3 is TGTGCCACCAGCAGAGATCGAGGGAGTAATGAAAAACTGTTTTTT.

This clonotype was found a few times. The V call is TRBV7-3, the J call TRBJ1-1, with D tentatively TRBD1 (5 bases). CDR1 SGHTA and CDR2 FQGTGA come from the germline V gene. V lost 5 bases and J lost 1, with 14 bases in between. The length of the CDR3 is 15 residues. CDR3 loop: CASSLAGGENTEAFF. The CDR3 DNA is TGTGCCAGCAGCCTTGCGGGGGGTGAGAACACTGAAGCTTTCTTT. The full variable domain, with the rest looked up from reference TRBV7-3 and TRBJ1-1, is GAGVSQTPSNKVTEKGKYVELRCDPISGHTALYWYRQSLGQGPEFLIYFQGTGAADDSGLPNDRFFAVRPEGSVSTLKIQRTERGDSAVYLCASSLAGGENTEAFFGQGTRLTVV.

On this clonotype itself: The junction does not match germline at one end; this may be a read error. The chain joins TRBV12-3 or TRBV12-4 to TRBJ2-1, with D perhaps matching TRBD2 (6 bases). The CDR3 is 12 amino acids. CDR3 sequence reads: CACRGGPHEQFF. As DNA, the CDR3 is TGTGCCTGCAGAGGAGGGCCCCATGAGCAGTTCTTC.

With respect to this clonotype: A much larger clone sits a single nucleotide away, making a read error possible. The V and J genes are TRBV7-2 and TRBJ2-1, with D possibly TRBD1 on 6 matching bases. The ends were cut back, 5 bases at V and 6 bases at J, with 17 bases in the middle. The CDR3 runs to 15 residues. Germline CDR1 and CDR2: SGHTA and FQGNSA. The CDR3 DNA reads TGTGCCAGCAGCCCCAGACAGGCGGGTGGCAATGAGCAGTTCTTC. Its protein product is CASSPRQAGGNEQFF.

This clonotype was counted many times. The chain joins TRBV7-8 to TRBJ2-7; D possibly corresponds to TRBD1 (5 bases). There are 14 residues in the CDR3. V was clipped by 2 bases and J by 5 bases, with 13 bases between them. CDR1 SGHVS and CDR2 FQNEAQ come from the germline V gene. CDR3 protein: CASSLQGMRDEQYF. The CDR3 DNA follows: TGTGCCAGCAGCTTACAGGGAATGCGTGACGAGCAGTACTTC.

This sequence joins TRBV20-1 and TRBJ2-1; D gene ambiguous. Germline V CDR1 and CDR2: DFQATT, SNEGSKA (reference sequence). The CDR3 extends over 17 amino acids. V gave up 5 bases and J gave up 1 base, with 21 bases separating them. DNA of the CDR3: TGCAGTGCTCGACCCCCGGGTAGGCCACTTTCCTACAATGAGCAGTTCTTC. It encodes CSARPPGRPLSYNEQFF.

The rearrangement links TRBV7-3 to TRBJ2-3; possible D gene TRBD1, 6 bases. Per germline, CDR1 SGHTA and CDR2 FQGTGA. Between the trimmed V and J ends, which lost 8 bases and 5 bases, there was a span of 17 bases. This CDR3 has 14 residues. As DNA, the CDR3 is TGTGCCAGCCGGCCGGGCCCACAGGGAGATACGCAGTATTTT. It yields the protein CASRPGPQGDTQYF.

The V gene is TRBV7-9, the J gene TRBJ2-3; 9 bases align to TRBD2. Germline V gives CDR1 SEHNR, CDR2 FQNEAQ (reference sequence). Trimming removed 8 bases from V and 5 bases from J; junction bases left unmatched: 8. The CDR3 length is 14 residues. The CDR3, as DNA: TGTGCCAGCGAACCGGGACTAGCTGGAGATACGCAGTATTTT. Its protein product is CASEPGLAGDTQYF.

This chain's CDR3 is CSACGLEADEQFF. CDR3 DNA: TGCAGTGCTTGTGGACTAGAAGCCGATGAGCAGTTCTTC. The rearrangement joins TRBV20-1 to TRBJ2-1, with 7 bases aligning to TRBD2. Germline CDR1 reads DFQATT; CDR2 reads SNEGSKA (reference sequence). The V segment lost 5 bases and the J segment 8 bases; nucleotides outside the gene matches: 9. This CDR3 spans 13 amino acids.

The V gene is TRBV7-3, the J gene TRBJ1-2, with TRBD1 matching over 7 bases. The CDR3 loop spans 14 amino acids. The V gene end was trimmed by 2 bases and the J gene end by 2 bases; junction bases not matched to a gene: 2. Germline values: CDR1 SGHTA, CDR2 FQGTGA. CDR3 coding DNA: TGTGCCAGCAGCTTAGACAGGGAAAACTATGGCTACACCTTC. Its protein is CASSLDRENYGYTF. Full variable domain (rest looked up from reference TRBV7-3 and TRBJ1-2): GAGVSQTPSNKVTEKGKYVELRCDPISGHTALYWYRQSLGQGPEFLIYFQGTGAADDSGLPNDRFFAVRPEGSVSTLKIQRTERGDSAVYLCASSLDRENYGYTFGSGTRLTVV.

Many counts were recorded for this clonotype. This CDR3 reads CASTRTGFYEQYF. The CDR3 coding sequence is TGTGCCAGCACCCGCACGGGCTTCTACGAGCAGTACTTC. The V gene is TRBV11-2, the J gene TRBJ2-7, with D uncertain. There are 13 residues in the CDR3. CDR1 SGHAT and CDR2 FQNNGV come from the germline V gene. V was shortened by 7 bases and J by 3 bases, with 13 bases between the two germline ends. The variable domain in full, with the rest retrieved from reference TRBV11-2 and TRBJ2-7, is EAGVAQSPRYKIIEKRQSVAFWCNPISGHATLYWYQQILGQGPKLLIQFQNNGVVDDSQLPKDRFSAERLKGVDSTLKIQPAKLEDSAVYLCASTRTGFYEQYFGPGTRLTVT.

This clonotype showed up just a few times. The chain combines TRBV5-1 with TRBJ2-1; unclear D gene. Trimming cost V 3 bases and J 4 bases, with 11 bases left between them. The CDR3 is made up of 14 amino acids. Looked up from germline, CDR1 is SGHRS and CDR2 is YFSETQ. The CDR3 sequence: CASSSGRLYNEQFF. The CDR3 DNA is TGCGCCAGCAGCTCCGGGCGCCTTTACAATGAGCAGTTCTTC.